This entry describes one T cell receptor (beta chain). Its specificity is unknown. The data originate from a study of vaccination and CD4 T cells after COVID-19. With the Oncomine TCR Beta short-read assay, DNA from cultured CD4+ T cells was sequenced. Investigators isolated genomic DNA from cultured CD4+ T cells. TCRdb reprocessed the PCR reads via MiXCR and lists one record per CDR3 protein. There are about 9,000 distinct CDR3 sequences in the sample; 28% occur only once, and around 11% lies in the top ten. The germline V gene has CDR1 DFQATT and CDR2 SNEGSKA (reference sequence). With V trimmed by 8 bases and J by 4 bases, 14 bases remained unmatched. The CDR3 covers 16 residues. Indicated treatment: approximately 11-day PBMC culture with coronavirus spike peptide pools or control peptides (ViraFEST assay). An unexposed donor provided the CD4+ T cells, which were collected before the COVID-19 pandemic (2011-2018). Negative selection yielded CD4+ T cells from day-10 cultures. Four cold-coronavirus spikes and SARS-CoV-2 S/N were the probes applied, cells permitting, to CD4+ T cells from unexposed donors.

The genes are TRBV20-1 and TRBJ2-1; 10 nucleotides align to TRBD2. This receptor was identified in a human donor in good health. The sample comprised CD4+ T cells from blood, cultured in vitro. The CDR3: CSPLGASGGSYNEQFF. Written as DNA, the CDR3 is TGCAGTCCCCTGGGGGCTAGCGGGGGCTCTTACAATGAGCAGTTCTTC.